The sequence of this T cell receptor (beta chain) was determined in a study of blood T cell repertoires in COVID-19. Turning to the study itself: COVID-19 samples from acute and convalescent phases originated in the United States, Italy and Spain. T cells, B-cell-depleted T cells, or PBMCs supplied cDNA or gDNA.

The V and J ends lost 6 bases and 5 bases respectively, with 14 bases between them. The CDR3 has 15 residues. Germline CDR1 is MDHEN and CDR2 is SYDVKM. In the original analysis: Cell counts per sample came from amplifying reference gene primers. The assay was immunoSEQ multiplex PCR, and TCRdb's table has in-frame clones only and misses some. V and J calls plus clone size are reproduced from that table; the DNA served to infer D and trimming. This table has about 370,000 clones, 90% appearing once. This chain connects TRBV28 to TRBJ1-6; D gene unclear. The TCR originated in a man younger than 35 with active or convalescent COVID-19. Sequenced input: peripheral blood. DNA of the CDR3: TGTGCCAGCAGCCCGCTTGCACAGCATAATTCACCCCTCCACTTT. Translating it yields CASSPLAQHNSPLHF. The complete variable domain, with remaining parts taken from reference TRBV28 and TRBJ1-6, reads DVKVTQSSRYLVKRTGEKVFLECVQDMDHENMFWYRQDPGLGLRLIYFSYDVKMKEKGDIPEGYSVSREKKERFSLILESASTNQTSMYLCASSPLAQHNSPLHFGNGTRLTVT.